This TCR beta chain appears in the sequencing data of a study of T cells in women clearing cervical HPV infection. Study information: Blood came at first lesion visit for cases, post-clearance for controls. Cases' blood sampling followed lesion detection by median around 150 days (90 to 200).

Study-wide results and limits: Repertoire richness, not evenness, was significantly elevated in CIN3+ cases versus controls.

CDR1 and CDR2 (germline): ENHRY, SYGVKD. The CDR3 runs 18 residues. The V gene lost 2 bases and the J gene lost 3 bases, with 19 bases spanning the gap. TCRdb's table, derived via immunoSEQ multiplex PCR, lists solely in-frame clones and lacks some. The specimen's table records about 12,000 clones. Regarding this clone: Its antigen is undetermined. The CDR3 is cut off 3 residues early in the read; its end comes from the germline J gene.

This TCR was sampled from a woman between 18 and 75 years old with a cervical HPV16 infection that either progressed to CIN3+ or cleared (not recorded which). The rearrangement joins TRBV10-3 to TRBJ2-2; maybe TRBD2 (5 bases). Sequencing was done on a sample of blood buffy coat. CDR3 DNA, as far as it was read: TGTGCCATCAGTGAGCTTGGGGTTCTAGCTCGGGACACCGGGGAG. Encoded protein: CAISELGVLARDTGE. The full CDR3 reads CAISELGVLARDTGELFF.